This T cell receptor (beta chain) emerged from a study of cytomegalovirus exposure and HLA in healthy donors. The CDR3 is 13 amino acids. Unmatched junction bases numbered 5, after V lost 6 bases and J lost 5 bases. In germline, CDR1 is SGHRS, CDR2 YFSETQ. Regarding the study as a whole: It was reported that the classifier diagnosed cytomegalovirus status with high specificity and sensitivity in both the original and validation cohorts. The study labeled 170 or so TCR beta chains cytomegalovirus-associated. According to a later analysis, most TCR beta chains associated with CMV appeared HLA-restricted.

This clone was observed a few times. Antigen unknown. Amplification used 60 Vbeta primers and 13 Jbeta primers. Clones were sequenced by immunoSEQ multiplex PCR, and TCRdb holds only the in-frame ones, with some missing. The sample records 30,000 to 40,000 clones, 60% to 80% being singletons. The chain employs TRBV5-1 and TRBJ2-7; TRBD1 matches 10 bases. The sequence came from a woman in her 30s in good health and CMV-seropositive. Specimen: PBMCs. In nucleotides, the CDR3 is TGCGCCAGCACCGGGACAGGGGTCCACGAGCAGTACTTC. It encodes CASTGTGVHEQYF.